These 14 T cell receptor beta chains were sequenced from one sample in a study of T cell changes during pregnancy in multiple sclerosis. Some clones are missing from TCRdb's copy, which holds only in-frame ones; the method was immunoSEQ multiplex PCR. The sample consists of about 35,000 clones, approximately 92% of them appearing once. The specimen comprised CD4+ T cells from peripheral blood mononuclear cells, sampled in the third trimester of pregnancy. These receptors all come from a female donor in good health, enrolled as a control in a pregnancy study.

This clone has just one count. The chain carries TRBV10-3 and TRBJ2-7, with 8 bases aligning to TRBD1. Unmatched junction bases numbered 4, after V lost 6 bases and J lost 3 bases. This CDR3 spans 13 amino acids. Germline V gene lookup returns CDR1 ENHRY and CDR2 SYGVKD. The CDR3 DNA reads TGTGCCATCAGGGGGACAGGCCTCTACGAGCAGTACTTC. Translated: CAIRGTGLYEQYF.

The sample holds a few counts of this clone. The J gene is TRBJ1-6, the V gene TRBV18; TRBD1 agrees at 7 bases. The germline CDR1 and CDR2 sequences are KGHSH and LQKENI. V was pared by 3 bases and J by 1 base, with 0 bases of the junction left unmatched. The CDR3 runs 15 residues. This chain's CDR3 is CASSPDRSYNSPLHF. The CDR3 DNA sequence: TGTGCCAGCTCACCGGACAGGTCCTATAATTCACCCCTCCACTTT.

V usage is TRBV28 and J usage is TRBJ2-7; possible D gene TRBD1, 6 bases. Germline V gene data show CDR1 as MDHEN and CDR2 as SYDVKM. This CDR3 comprises 13 residues. Trimming pared 6 bases from V and 2 bases from J, leaving 11 bases between. CDR3 loop: CASRRTGTYEQYF. The DNA of the CDR3 is TGTGCCAGCAGACGTACAGGGACCTACGAGCAGTACTTC.

The V and J genes are TRBV6-6 and TRBJ1-1; possible D gene TRBD1, 5 bases. With 6 bases removed from V and 4 bases from J, the gap between germline ends came to 12 bases. CDR1 and CDR2 from the germline V gene are MNHNY and SVGAGI (reference sequence). The CDR3 has 13 amino acids. The CDR3 sequence is CASRLGEGTEAFF. The CDR3 DNA sequence: TGTGCCAGCAGGTTAGGGGAGGGCACTGAAGCTTTCTTT.

The rearrangement links TRBV6-5 to TRBJ1-4, with 7 bases aligning to TRBD1. The CDR3 contains 14 residues. V shed 5 bases and J 10 bases; nucleotides not matched to a gene: 10. In germline, CDR1 is MNHEY, CDR2 SVGAGI. In DNA form, the CDR3 reads TGTGCCAGCAGTGGAGGGGACAGACAGGGAAAACTGTTTTTT. Encoded protein: CASSGGDRQGKLFF.

The gene calls are TRBV18 and TRBJ2-3; 9 bases fit TRBD2. Losses at the gene ends were 5 bases for V and 0 bases for J; bases not matched to a gene: 6. The CDR3 spans 16 residues. Germline V CDR1 and CDR2: KGHSH, LQKENI. The CDR3 nucleotides read TGTGCCAGCTCATCGATAGCGGGGGCTAGCACAGATACGCAGTATTTT. It codes for CASSSIAGASTDTQYF.

Only one count was recorded for this clone. V and J are TRBV5-6 and TRBJ2-3, with 8 nucleotides matching TRBD2. Unmatched junction bases numbered 15, after V lost 4 bases and J lost 5 bases. Looked up from germline, CDR1 is SGHDT and CDR2 is YYEEEE. CDR3 length: 17 residues. This CDR3 is CASSPLATSELGDTQYF. CDR3 sequence (DNA): TGTGCCAGCAGCCCTTTAGCGACTAGCGAGTTGGGAGATACGCAGTATTTT.

The rearrangement uses TRBV28 and TRBJ1-5, with 7 bases identical to TRBD1. Per the germline V gene, CDR1 is MDHEN and CDR2 is SYDVKM. V dropped 8 bases and J dropped 4; count of bases not matched to a gene: 2. The length of the CDR3 is 12 residues. The CDR3 protein is CASGTENQPQHF. CDR3 DNA: TGTGCCAGCGGGACAGAAAATCAGCCCCAGCATTTT.

This chain links TRBV14 with TRBJ2-7, with TRBD1 identical over 9 bases. The CDR3 loop spans 16 amino acids. V gave up 3 bases and J gave up 3 bases; unmatched junction bases: 9. Germline V CDR1 and CDR2: SGHDN, FVKESK. The CDR3 coding sequence is TGTGCCAGCAGCCAGCAAAGCGGGACAGGGCACTACGAGCAGTACTTC. It yields the protein CASSQQSGTGHYEQYF.

The chain links TRBV4-3 to TRBJ2-1, with 8 bases lining up with TRBD1. J gave up 8 bases and V 1 base, and 7 bases lay outside the gene matches. CDR1 is LGHNA and CDR2 is YSLEER in the germline V gene. The CDR3 length is 15 residues. The CDR3 region is CASSQVWTGIHEQFF. The CDR3 region has the DNA TGCGCCAGCAGCCAAGTCTGGACAGGGATCCATGAGCAGTTCTTC.

The chain recombines TRBV6-5 with TRBJ1-2; the match to TRBD1 covers 7 bases. This CDR3 region has 13 residues. Germline values: CDR1 MNHEY, CDR2 SVGAGI. J gave up 8 bases and V 7 bases, and 10 bases lay outside the gene matches. The DNA for the CDR3 is TGTGCCAGCAATGGAGACAGGGATGGCGGCTACACCTTC. Translation gives CASNGDRDGGYTF.

The chain is built from TRBV7-2 and TRBJ2-4, with 8 bases matching TRBD2. From germline, CDR1 is SGHTA and CDR2 FQGNSA. The CDR3 extends over 16 amino acids. The V gene end was trimmed by 10 bases and the J gene end by 0 bases; junction bases not matched to a gene: 11. CDR3 nucleotides: TGTGCCATCCAAACGCCGGGGGGGTTAGCCAAAAACATTCAGTACTTC. This gives the protein CAIQTPGGLAKNIQYF. The variable domain in full, completed from reference TRBV7-2 and TRBJ2-4, reads GAGVSQSPSNKVTEKGKDVELRCDPISGHTALYWYRQSLGQGLEFLIYFQGNSAPDKSGLPSDRFSAERTGGSVSTLTIQRTQQEDSAVYLCAIQTPGGLAKNIQYFGAGTRLSVL.

The chain has TRBV2 and TRBJ2-7; D uncertain. The CDR3 is 11 residues long. The germline V gene has CDR1 SNHLY and CDR2 FYNNEI. The V end was cut by 6 bases, the J end by 3 bases, with 6 bases between. This CDR3 reads CASRSYYEQYF. CDR3 coding DNA: TGTGCCAGCAGGTCTTACTACGAGCAGTACTTC.

The J gene is TRBJ1-2, the V gene TRBV28; D is unclear. CDR3 size: 12 residues. Germline lookup yields CDR1 MDHEN and CDR2 SYDVKM. Trimming cost V 8 bases and J 5 bases, with 12 bases left between them. DNA of the CDR3: TGTGCCAGCTTCAACACGGGATATGGCTACACCTTC. This sequence encodes CASFNTGYGYTF.